Listed here are 2 T cell receptor beta chains from one sample, sequenced in a study of blood T cell repertoires in COVID-19. Method: immunoSEQ multiplex PCR; TCRdb's copy keeps in-frame clones and lacks some. Here the sample spans about 140,000 clones, around 87% being singletons. The sequencing sample was made of peripheral blood. The receptors derive from a human donor in a cohort sampled during active COVID-19.

The chain links TRBV18 to TRBJ1-6; 8 nucleotides agree with TRBD1. Germline CDR1 reads KGHSH; CDR2 reads LQKENI. The CDR3 consists of 18 residues. V gave up 5 bases and J gave up 0 bases; unmatched junction bases: 9. Here the CDR3 DNA reads TGTGCCAGCTCAGCCCTAGGACAGGGAAGCTCCTATAATTCACCCCTCCACTTT. Encoded protein: CASSALGQGSSYNSPLHF.

This clone was detected only a few times. V is TRBV5-4 and J is TRBJ2-2; tentative D call: TRBD2 (5 bases). CDR1 SGHNT and CDR2 YYREEE come from the germline V gene (reference sequence). Deletions cut 4 bases from V and 1 base from J, with 11 bases between. The CDR3 has 15 amino acids. The CDR3 sequence: CASSPGLGNTGELFF. CDR3 in DNA: TGTGCCAGCAGCCCGGGATTGGGGAACACCGGGGAGCTGTTTTTT.